What follows are 10 T cell receptor beta chains derived from one specimen sequenced in a study of cytomegalovirus exposure and HLA in healthy donors. Some clones are missing from TCRdb's copy, which holds only in-frame ones; the method was immunoSEQ multiplex PCR. The repertoire holds over 150,000 clones, with approximately 86% as singletons. The sample was PBMCs. Receptors were obtained from a human donor in good health.

This rearrangement joins TRBV6-1 to TRBJ2-7, with 8 positions matching TRBD1. The germline CDR1 and CDR2 sequences are MNHNS and SASEGT. CDR3 size: 15 residues. The V and J ends lost 4 bases and 5 bases, in that order; junction bases with no gene match: 10. In nucleotides, the CDR3 is TGTGCCAGCAGTGGATCGGACAGGGTTGAGGACGAGCAGTACTTC. Translated, it gives CASSGSDRVEDEQYF.

This chain links TRBV27 with TRBJ1-5; TRBD1 matches at 7 bases. The CDR3 covers 15 residues. Per germline, CDR1 MNHEY and CDR2 SMNVEV (reference sequence). V lost 2 bases to trimming and J lost 0 bases; unmatched junction nucleotides: 1. CDR3 amino acids: CASSLRTGSNQPQHF. The CDR3 coding sequence is TGTGCCAGCAGTTTAAGGACAGGTAGCAATCAGCCCCAGCATTTT.

The chain has TRBV5-1 and TRBJ1-1; D is possibly TRBD1 (5 bases). This CDR3 comprises 14 residues. Germline assignment: CDR1 SGHRS and CDR2 YFSETQ. V lost 3 bases and J lost 5, with 14 bases in between. CDR3 protein: CASSSTDRRTEAFF. The CDR3 nucleotides read TGCGCCAGCAGCTCTACCGACAGAAGGACTGAAGCTTTCTTT.

V and J are TRBV5-1 and TRBJ2-2, with a possible D match to TRBD1 (6 bases). The CDR3 consists of 16 residues. CDR1 and CDR2 (germline): SGHRS, YFSETQ. Trimming took 3 bases from V and 2 from J, leaving 14 bases between them. This CDR3 is CASSSNDRLNTGELFF. The CDR3 region has the DNA TGCGCCAGCAGCTCCAATGACAGGCTAAACACCGGGGAGCTGTTTTTT.

To note about this clone: Germline and junction disagree at one end, which may indicate a read error. The gene calls are TRBV9 and TRBJ2-1; 11 bases are a match to TRBD1. CDR3 length: 13 amino acids. CDR1 is SGDLS, CDR2 YYNGEE, per germline. DNA of the CDR3: TGTGCCAGCAGCGTAGGGACAGGGGGCGCAGGGCTCTTC. Translating gives CASSVGTGGAGLF.

This clone was picked up one time. V usage is TRBV2 and J usage is TRBJ2-3; perhaps TRBD1 as D (5 bases). With 4 bases removed from V and 3 bases from J, the gap between germline ends came to 11 bases. The CDR3 totals 14 residues. Looked up from germline, CDR1 is SNHLY and CDR2 is FYNNEI. The CDR3 spells CASSGAKGTDTQYF. Written as DNA, the CDR3 is TGTGCCAGCAGTGGGGCTAAGGGGACAGATACGCAGTATTTT.

The chain uses TRBV19 and TRBJ1-5; D not certain. Trimming left V 6 bases short and J 0 bases short, with 15 bases between. This CDR3 comprises 16 residues. Per the germline V gene, CDR1 is LNHDA and CDR2 is SQIVND (reference sequence). In DNA form, the CDR3 reads TGTGCCAGTAGGACACGGCCGTTGTATAGCAATCAGCCCCAGCATTTT. Its protein is CASRTRPLYSNQPQHF.

V usage is TRBV29-1 and J usage is TRBJ2-1, with 8 bases identical to TRBD2. V lost 3 bases to trimming and J lost 5 bases; unmatched junction nucleotides: 6. CDR3 length: 14 amino acids. Germline V lookup: CDR1 SQVTM, CDR2 ANQGSEA. The CDR3 is CSVDLERGHNEQFF. The CDR3 bases are TGCAGCGTTGACCTCGAGCGGGGGCACAATGAGCAGTTCTTC.

The rearrangement uses TRBV7-8 and TRBJ2-1; TRBD1 matches at 7 bases. This CDR3 spans 15 amino acids. Germline CDR1 SGHVS, CDR2 FQNEAQ. Trimming cost V 2 bases and J 7 bases; bases outside gene matches: 8. The CDR3 reads CASSLTATGKNEQFF. The CDR3, as DNA: TGTGCCAGCAGCTTAACTGCGACAGGGAAGAATGAGCAGTTCTTC.

In the case of this clone: A single base separates this from a much larger clone, so it may be a read error. Lacking the conserved final phenylalanine or tryptophan, this CDR3 likely reflects a read error. This chain joins TRBV30 and TRBJ1-1; D gene uncertain. Germline assignment: CDR1 GTSNPN and CDR2 SVGIG (reference sequence). Trimming cost V 2 bases and J 10 bases, with 11 bases left between them. The length of the CDR3 is 11 residues. This chain's CDR3 is CAWSMELVAFS. In nucleotides, the CDR3 is TGTGCCTGGAGTATGGAGCTTGTAGCTTTCTCT.